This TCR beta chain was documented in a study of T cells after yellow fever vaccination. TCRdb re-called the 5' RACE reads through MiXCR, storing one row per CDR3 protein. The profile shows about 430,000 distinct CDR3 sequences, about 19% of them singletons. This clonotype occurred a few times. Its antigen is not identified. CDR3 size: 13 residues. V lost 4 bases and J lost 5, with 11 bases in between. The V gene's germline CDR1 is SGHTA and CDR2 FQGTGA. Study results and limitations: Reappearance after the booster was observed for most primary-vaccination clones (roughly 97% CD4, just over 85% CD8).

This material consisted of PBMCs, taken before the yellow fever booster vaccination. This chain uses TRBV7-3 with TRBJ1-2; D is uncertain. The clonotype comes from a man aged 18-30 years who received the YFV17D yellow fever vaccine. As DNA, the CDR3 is TGTGCCAGCAGCTACAGCGTTTCATATGGCTACACCTTC. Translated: CASSYSVSYGYTF.